This T cell receptor beta chain was captured by sequencing in a study of cytomegalovirus exposure and HLA in healthy donors. From germline, CDR1 is SGHTA and CDR2 FQGNSA. The CDR3 has 15 amino acids. The junction had 4 bases not matched to a gene; V was cut back by 3 bases and J by 3 bases. Vbeta (60) and Jbeta (13) primers were used in the PCR. The data were produced by immunoSEQ multiplex PCR, yet TCRdb's version contains in-frame clones alone and is incomplete. The sample has approximately 100,000 clones, about 70% seen once. Notes on the study in general: According to a later analysis, donors in an Asian-associated ancestry cluster reportedly had fewer N-insertions than the roughly 660-donor mean. Rare sequences made up most TCRs, while some public TCRs were found in many donors.

Each of the donors was a healthy bone marrow donor. Turning to this clone: Its antigen remains unidentified.

The source material was PBMCs. The chain joins TRBV7-2 to TRBJ1-1; 10 nucleotides align to TRBD1. The receptor was derived from a woman between 45 and 60 years old in good health and CMV-seropositive. CDR3 bases: TGTGCCAGCAGCTTTATGGACAGGGGGTACACTGAAGCTTTCTTT. Encoded protein: CASSFMDRGYTEAFF.